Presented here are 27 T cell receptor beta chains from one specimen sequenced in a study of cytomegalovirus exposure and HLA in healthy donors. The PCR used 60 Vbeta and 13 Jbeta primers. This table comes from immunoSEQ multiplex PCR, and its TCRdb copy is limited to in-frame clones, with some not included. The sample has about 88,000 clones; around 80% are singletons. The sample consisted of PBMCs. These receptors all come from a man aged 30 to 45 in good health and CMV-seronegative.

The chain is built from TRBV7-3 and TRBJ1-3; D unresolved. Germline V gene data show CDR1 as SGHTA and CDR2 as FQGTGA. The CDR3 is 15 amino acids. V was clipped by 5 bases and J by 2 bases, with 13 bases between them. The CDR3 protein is CASSPPEVAGNTIYF. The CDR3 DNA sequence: TGTGCCAGCAGCCCTCCTGAGGTCGCTGGAAACACCATATATTTT.

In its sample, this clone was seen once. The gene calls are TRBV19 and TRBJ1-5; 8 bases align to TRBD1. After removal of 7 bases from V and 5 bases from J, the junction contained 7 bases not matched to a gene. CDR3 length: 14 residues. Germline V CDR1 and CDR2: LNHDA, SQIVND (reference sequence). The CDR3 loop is CASTPQGAHQPQHF. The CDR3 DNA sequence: TGTGCCAGTACCCCTCAGGGGGCACATCAGCCCCAGCATTTT.

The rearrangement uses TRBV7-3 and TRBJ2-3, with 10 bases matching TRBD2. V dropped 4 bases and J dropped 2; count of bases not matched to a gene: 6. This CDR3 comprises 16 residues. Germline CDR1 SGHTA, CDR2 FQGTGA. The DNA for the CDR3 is TGTGCCAGCAGCTCGGGCCTAGCGGGGGTCACAGATACGCAGTATTTT. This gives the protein CASSSGLAGVTDTQYF.

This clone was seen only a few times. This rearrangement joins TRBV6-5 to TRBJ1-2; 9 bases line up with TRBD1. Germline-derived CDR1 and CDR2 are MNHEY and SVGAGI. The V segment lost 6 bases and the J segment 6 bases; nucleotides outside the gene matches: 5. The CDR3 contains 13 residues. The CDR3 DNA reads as TGTGCCAGCAGACCCGGGACAGGGAATGGCTACACCTTC. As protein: CASRPGTGNGYTF.

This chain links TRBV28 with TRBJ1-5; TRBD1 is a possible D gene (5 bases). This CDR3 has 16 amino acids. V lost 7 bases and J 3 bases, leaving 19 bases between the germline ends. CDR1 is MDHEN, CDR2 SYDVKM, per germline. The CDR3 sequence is CASNPTPRQHNQPQHF. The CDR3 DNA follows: TGTGCCAGCAATCCAACGCCGAGACAGCACAATCAGCCCCAGCATTTT.

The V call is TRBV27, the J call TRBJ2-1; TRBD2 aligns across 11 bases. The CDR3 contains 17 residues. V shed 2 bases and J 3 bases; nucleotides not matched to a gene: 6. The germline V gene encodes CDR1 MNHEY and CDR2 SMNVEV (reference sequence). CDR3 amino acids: CASSLDLAGGIYNEQFF. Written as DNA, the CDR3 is TGTGCCAGCAGTTTAGATTTAGCGGGGGGGATCTACAATGAGCAGTTCTTC.

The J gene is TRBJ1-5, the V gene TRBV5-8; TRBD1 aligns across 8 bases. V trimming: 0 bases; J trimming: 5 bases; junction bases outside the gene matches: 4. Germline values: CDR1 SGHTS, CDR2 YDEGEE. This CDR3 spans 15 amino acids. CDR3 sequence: CASSLAQGAHQPQHF. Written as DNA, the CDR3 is TGTGCCAGCAGCTTGGCCCAGGGGGCTCATCAGCCCCAGCATTTT.

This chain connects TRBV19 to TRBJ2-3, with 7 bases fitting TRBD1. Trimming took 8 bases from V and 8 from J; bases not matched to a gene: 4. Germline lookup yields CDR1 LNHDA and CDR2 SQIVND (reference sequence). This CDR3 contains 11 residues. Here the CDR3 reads CASSTGITQYF. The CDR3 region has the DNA TGTGCCAGTTCGACAGGGATTACGCAGTATTTT.

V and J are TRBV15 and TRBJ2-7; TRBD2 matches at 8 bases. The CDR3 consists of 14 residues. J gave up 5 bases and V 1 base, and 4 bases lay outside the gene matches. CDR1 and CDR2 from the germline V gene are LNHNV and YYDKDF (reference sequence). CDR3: CATSRAGGDHEQYF. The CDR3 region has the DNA TGTGCCACCAGCAGAGCCGGGGGGGACCACGAGCAGTACTTC.

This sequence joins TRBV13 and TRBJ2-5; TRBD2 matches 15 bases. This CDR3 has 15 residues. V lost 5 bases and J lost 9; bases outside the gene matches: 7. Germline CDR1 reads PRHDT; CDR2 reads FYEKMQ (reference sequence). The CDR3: CASSVRTSGGAAQYF. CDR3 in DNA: TGTGCCAGCAGCGTACGGACTAGCGGGGGGGCGGCCCAGTACTTC. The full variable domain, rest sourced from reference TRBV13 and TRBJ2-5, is AAGVIQSPRHLIKEKRETATLKCYPIPRHDTVYWYQQGPGQDPQFLISFYEKMQSDKGSIPDRFSAQQFSDYHSELNMSSLELGDSALYFCASSVRTSGGAAQYFGPGTRLLVL.

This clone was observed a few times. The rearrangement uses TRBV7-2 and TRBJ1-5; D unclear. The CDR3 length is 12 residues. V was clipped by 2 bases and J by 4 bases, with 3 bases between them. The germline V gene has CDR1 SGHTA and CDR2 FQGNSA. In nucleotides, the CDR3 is TGTGCCAGCAGCTTATATAATCAGCCCCAGCATTTT. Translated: CASSLYNQPQHF.

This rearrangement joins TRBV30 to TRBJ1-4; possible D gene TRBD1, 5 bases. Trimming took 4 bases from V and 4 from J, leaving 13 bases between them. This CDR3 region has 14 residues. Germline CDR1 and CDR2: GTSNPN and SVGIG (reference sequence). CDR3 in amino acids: CAWNNMGGNEKLFF. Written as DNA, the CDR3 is TGTGCCTGGAACAACATGGGGGGTAATGAAAAACTGTTTTTT.

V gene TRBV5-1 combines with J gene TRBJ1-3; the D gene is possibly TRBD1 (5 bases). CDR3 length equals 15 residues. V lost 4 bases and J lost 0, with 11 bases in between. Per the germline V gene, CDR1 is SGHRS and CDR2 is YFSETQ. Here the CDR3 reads CASSLGVSSGNTIYF. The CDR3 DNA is TGCGCCAGCAGCCTAGGGGTTAGCTCTGGAAACACCATATATTTT.

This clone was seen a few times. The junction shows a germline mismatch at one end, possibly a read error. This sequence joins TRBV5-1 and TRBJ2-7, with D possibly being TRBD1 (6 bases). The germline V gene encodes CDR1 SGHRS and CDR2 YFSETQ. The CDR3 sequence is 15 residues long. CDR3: CASSIQQGAETPNDF. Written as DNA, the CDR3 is TGCGCCAGCAGCATACAACAGGGAGCTGAGACTCCCAACGACTTC.

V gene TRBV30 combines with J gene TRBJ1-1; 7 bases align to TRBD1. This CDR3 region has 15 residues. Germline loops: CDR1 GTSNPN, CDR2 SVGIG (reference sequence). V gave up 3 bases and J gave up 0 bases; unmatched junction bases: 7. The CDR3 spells CAWRRDSLMNTEAFF. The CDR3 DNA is TGTGCCTGGAGACGGGACAGCCTCATGAACACTGAAGCTTTCTTT.

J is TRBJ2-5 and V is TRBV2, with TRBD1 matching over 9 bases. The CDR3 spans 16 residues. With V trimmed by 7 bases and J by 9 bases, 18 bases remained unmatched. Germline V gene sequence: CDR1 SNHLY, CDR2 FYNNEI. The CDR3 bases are TGTGCCAGCACACGCTACAGGACAGGGGCCTCAGGGGCCCAGTACTTC. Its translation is CASTRYRTGASGAQYF.

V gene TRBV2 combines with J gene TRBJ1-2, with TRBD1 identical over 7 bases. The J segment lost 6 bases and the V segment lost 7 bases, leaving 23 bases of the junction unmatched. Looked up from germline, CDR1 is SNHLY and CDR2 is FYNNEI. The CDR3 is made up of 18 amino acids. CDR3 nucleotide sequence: TGTGCCAGCACTGGTTCTAGACAGGGTTACGGGAACCGACATGGCTACACCTTC. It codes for CASTGSRQGYGNRHGYTF. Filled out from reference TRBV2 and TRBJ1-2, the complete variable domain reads EPEVTQTPSHQVTQMGQEVILRCVPISNHLYFYWYRQILGQKVEFLVSFYNNEISEKSEIFDDQFSVERPDGSNFTLKIRSTKLEDSAMYFCASTGSRQGYGNRHGYTFGSGTRLTVV.

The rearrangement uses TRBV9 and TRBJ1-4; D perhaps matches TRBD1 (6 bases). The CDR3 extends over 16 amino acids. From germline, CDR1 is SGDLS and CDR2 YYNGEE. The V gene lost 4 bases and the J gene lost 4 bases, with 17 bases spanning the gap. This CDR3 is CASSPTGGKGNEKLFF. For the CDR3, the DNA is TGTGCCAGCAGCCCAACGGGGGGCAAGGGTAATGAAAAACTGTTTTTT.

This chain's CDR3 is CASNTIQRTGNTIYF. The CDR3 DNA reads as TGTGCCAGCAACACAATCCAGCGAACTGGAAACACCATATATTTT. The gene calls are TRBV11-2 and TRBJ1-3; D not resolved. Trimming cost V 7 bases and J 2 bases, with 15 bases left between them. Germline V gene data show CDR1 as SGHAT and CDR2 as FQNNGV. The CDR3 contains 15 residues. The entire variable domain, with the rest obtained from reference TRBV11-2 and TRBJ1-3, is as follows: EAGVAQSPRYKIIEKRQSVAFWCNPISGHATLYWYQQILGQGPKLLIQFQNNGVVDDSQLPKDRFSAERLKGVDSTLKIQPAKLEDSAVYLCASNTIQRTGNTIYFGEGSWLTVV.

The CDR3 loop reads CASSVVGTQNNEQFF. The CDR3 DNA reads as TGTGCCAGCAGCGTAGTAGGGACACAAAACAATGAGCAGTTCTTC. The chain employs TRBV9 and TRBJ2-1, with a tentative D call TRBD1 (6 bases). Germline CDR1 SGDLS, CDR2 YYNGEE. The V end lost 0 bases, the J end lost 5 bases, and 12 bases lay between the germline ends. The CDR3 contains 15 residues.

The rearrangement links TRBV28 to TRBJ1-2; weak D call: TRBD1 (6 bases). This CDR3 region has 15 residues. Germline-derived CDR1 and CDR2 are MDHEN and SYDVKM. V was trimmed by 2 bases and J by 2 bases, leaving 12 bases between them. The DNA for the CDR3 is TGTGCCAGCAGTTTAATCGGGACACTCAACTATGGCTACACCTTC. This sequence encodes CASSLIGTLNYGYTF.

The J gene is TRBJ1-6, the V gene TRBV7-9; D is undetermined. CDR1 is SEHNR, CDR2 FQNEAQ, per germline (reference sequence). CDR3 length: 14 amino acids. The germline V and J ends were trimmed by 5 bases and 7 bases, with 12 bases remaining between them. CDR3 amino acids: CASSPPDLNSPLHF. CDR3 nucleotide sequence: TGTGCCAGCAGCCCTCCCGACTTGAATTCACCCCTCCACTTT.

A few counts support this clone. The CDR3 DNA sequence: TGCGCCAGCACCCGACAGGGACGGCCGCGGGAAAAACTGTTTTTT. It translates to CASTRQGRPREKLFF. This rearrangement joins TRBV5-1 to TRBJ1-4, with 7 positions matching TRBD1. CDR1 SGHRS and CDR2 YFSETQ come from the germline V gene. This CDR3 region has 15 residues. The V segment lost 6 bases and the J segment 8 bases; nucleotides outside the gene matches: 13.

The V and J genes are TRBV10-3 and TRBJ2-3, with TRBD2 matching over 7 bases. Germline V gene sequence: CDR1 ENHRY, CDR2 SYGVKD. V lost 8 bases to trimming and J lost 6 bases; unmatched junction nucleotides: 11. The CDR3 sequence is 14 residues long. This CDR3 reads CAISLAVSGDTQYF. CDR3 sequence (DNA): TGTGCCATCTCGCTAGCGGTTTCAGGGGATACGCAGTATTTT.

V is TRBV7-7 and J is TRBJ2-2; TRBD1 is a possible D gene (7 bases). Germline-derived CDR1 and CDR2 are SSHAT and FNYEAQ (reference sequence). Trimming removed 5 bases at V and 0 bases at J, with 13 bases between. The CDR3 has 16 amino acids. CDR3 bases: TGTGCCAGCAGCCTCGGGGGACAGCCGAACACCGGGGAGCTGTTTTTT. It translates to CASSLGGQPNTGELFF.

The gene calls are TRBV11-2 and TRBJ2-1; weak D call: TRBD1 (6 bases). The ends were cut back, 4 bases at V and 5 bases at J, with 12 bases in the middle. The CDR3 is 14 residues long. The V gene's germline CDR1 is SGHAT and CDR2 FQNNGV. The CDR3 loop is CASSSTGSHNEQFF. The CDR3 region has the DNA TGTGCCAGCAGCTCCACAGGGTCCCACAATGAGCAGTTCTTC.

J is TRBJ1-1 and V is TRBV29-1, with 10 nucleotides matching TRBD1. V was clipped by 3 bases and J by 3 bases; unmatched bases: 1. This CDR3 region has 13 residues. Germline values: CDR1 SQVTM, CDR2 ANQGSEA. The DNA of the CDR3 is TGCAGCGTTGAGGGGACAGGGGACACTGAAGCTTTCTTT. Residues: CSVEGTGDTEAFF.